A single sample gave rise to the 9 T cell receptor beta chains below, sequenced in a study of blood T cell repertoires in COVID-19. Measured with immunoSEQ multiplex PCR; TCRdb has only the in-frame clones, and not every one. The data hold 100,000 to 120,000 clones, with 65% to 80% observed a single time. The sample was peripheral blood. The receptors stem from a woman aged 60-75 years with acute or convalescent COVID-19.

The CDR3 sequence is CASSQDLGQGAGGYTF. CDR3 coding DNA: TGTGCCAGCAGCCAAGATTTGGGACAGGGGGCCGGGGGCTACACCTTC. The rearrangement uses TRBV4-2 and TRBJ1-2; 12 bases agree with TRBD1. This CDR3 is built from 16 residues. CDR1 and CDR2 from the germline V gene are LGHNA and YNFKEQ. The J segment lost 8 bases and the V segment lost 0 bases, leaving 7 bases of the junction unmatched.

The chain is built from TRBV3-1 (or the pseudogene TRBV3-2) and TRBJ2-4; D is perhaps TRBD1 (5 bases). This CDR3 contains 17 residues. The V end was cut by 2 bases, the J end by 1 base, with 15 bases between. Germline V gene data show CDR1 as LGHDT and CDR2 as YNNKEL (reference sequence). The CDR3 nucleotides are TGTGCCAGCAGCCAATCTTATCAGGGTGGGGCCAAAAACATTCAGTACTTC. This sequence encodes CASSQSYQGGAKNIQYF.

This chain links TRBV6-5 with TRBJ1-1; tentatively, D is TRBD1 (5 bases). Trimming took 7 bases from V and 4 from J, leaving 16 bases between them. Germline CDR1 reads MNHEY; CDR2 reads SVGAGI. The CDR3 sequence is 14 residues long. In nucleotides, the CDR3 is TGTGCCAGCAACGGGGGGAAACAGAGCACTGAAGCTTTCTTT. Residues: CASNGGKQSTEAFF.

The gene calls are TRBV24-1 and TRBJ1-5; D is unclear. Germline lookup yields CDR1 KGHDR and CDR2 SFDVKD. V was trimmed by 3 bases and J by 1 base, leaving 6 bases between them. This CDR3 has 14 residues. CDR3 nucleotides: TGTGCCACCAGTGATCCCCGGAGCAATCAGCCCCAGCATTTT. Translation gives CATSDPRSNQPQHF.

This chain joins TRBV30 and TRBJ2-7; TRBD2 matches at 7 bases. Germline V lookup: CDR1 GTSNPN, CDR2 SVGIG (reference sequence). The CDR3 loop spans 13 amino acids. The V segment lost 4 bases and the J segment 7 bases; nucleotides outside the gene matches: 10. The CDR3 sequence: CAWNLGRVGEQYF. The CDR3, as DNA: TGTGCCTGGAACCTGGGGAGGGTCGGAGAGCAGTACTTC.

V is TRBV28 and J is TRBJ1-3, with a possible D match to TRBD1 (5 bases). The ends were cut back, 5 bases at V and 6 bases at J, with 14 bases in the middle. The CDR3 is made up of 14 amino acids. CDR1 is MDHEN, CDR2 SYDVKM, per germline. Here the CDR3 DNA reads TGTGCCAGCAGTACGGGGGGAGCCCCAAACACCATATATTTT. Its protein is CASSTGGAPNTIYF.

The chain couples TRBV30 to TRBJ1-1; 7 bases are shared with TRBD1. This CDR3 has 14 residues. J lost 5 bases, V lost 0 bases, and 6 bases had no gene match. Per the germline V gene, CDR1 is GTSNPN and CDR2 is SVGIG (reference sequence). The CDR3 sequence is CAWSVGGWGTEAFF. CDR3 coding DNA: TGTGCCTGGAGTGTAGGGGGCTGGGGAACTGAAGCTTTCTTT.

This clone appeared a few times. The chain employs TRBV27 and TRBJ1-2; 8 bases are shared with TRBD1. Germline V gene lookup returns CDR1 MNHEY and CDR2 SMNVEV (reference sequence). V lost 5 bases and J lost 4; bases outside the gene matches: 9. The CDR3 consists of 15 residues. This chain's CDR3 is CASSRTGYDSYGYTF. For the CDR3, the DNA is TGTGCCAGCAGTAGGACAGGGTACGACAGCTATGGCTACACCTTC.

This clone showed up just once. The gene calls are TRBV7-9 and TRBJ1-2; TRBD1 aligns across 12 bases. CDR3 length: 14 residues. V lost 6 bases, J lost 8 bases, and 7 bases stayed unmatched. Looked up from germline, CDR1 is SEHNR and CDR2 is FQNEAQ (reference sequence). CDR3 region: CASRPGTGGVGYTF. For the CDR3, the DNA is TGTGCCAGCAGGCCTGGGACAGGGGGCGTCGGCTACACCTTC.